A single TCR beta chain is shown here with its context. Its antigen has not been determined. No base quality values were provided; no much bigger clone lies one nucleotide off. This specimen comes from a study of shared clonotypes between healthy human individuals (dated by TCRdb to 2019 to 2021). Background for the entire study: The cohort included three men and a couple of women between 18 and 49 years of age. Different laboratories and diverse techniques were used to prepare libraries and sequence TCR repertoires, to increase sequencing depth and limit assay-specific biases. Per donor, three plates each were used for CD4 naive and CD4 memory, two for CD8 naive, and one for CD8 memory. To estimate repertoire size and how much clonotypes are shared between individuals, the study performed deep sequencing of blood TCR repertoires from about 5 healthy adults. Between about 0.8 and 9 billion PBMCs per donor were obtained by leukapheresis. What the authors observed across the whole study: Sampling was restricted to blood, and TCR repertoires in tissue are likely to differ from TCR repertoires in blood. Sharing across four donors was observed for about 4.8% of naive CD4, over 3% of naive CD8, 2.3% of memory CD4, and 0.4% of memory CD8 clonotypes. The small number of donors limited the genetic and exposure-history diversity represented. Rarefaction of sorted-subset datasets indicated incomplete sequencing despite the large sequencing depth. Estimated clonotype richness was generally larger for naive than for memory subsets. Compared with non-shared clonotypes, the clonotypes found in all four sorted-subset donors had higher generation probabilities. Pairwise subsampling indicated that sequencing depth was expected to affect the degree of clonotype sharing among donors.

For the CD8 naive samples, CD45RO-negative cells were positively selected for CCR7, yielding a CD45RA+CCR7+ population from which TemRA cells were excluded. Healthy HIV-negative adults with no recently reported acute infections or vaccinations were included as donors. Every donor was a Caucasian adult living in Nashville, Tennessee, USA. After blood collection by leukapheresis, PBMCs were isolated using Ficoll-Histopaque density gradient centrifugation and then cryopreserved in the vapor phase of liquid nitrogen. Purity and quantity of every magnetically sorted T cell population were checked by analytical flow cytometry. Genomic DNA was isolated from each sorted fraction and quantified by UV absorbance on a Nanodrop 2000c. The CDR3 runs 16 amino acids, cysteine and phenylalanine included. The read is trimmed to its CDR3 DNA, 48 bases read in frame from base 1. V trim: 3 bases; J trim: 3 bases; unmatched bases: 11. Reading the germline V gene gives CDR1 KGHSH and CDR2 LQKENI.

TCR CDR3 regions were amplified from genomic DNA by multiplex PCR using the deep immunoSEQ assay. For each cell subset, the extracted genomic DNA was distributed evenly across all wells of several immunoSEQ 96-well plates, and each plate served as one replicate. For sorted subsets, 200 ng of genomic DNA, equivalent to 30,000 or so T cell genomes, went into each replicate PCR. Purified libraries were measured with a Qubit 3.0 fluorometer, size-checked on a Bioanalyzer 2100, and measured again with the KAPA Library Quantification kit. Every immunoSEQ 96-well plate was sequenced on a dedicated single-read 150-cycle Illumina NextSeq 550 flow cell. Processing in the source paper ran as follows. Because the immunoSEQ output held only junctional sequences and lacked quality scores, the filtering could not match the filtering applied to full-length reads. Sequences were annotated with PyIR, a Python wrapper for IgBLAST v1.9, using IMGT germline references to assign V/J genes and CDR3. Reads were filtered out if the reads had weak V/J assignments (E-value above 1e-6), no CDR3, stop codons, out-of-frame junctions, or ambiguous translated residues. V3J clonotypes were defined by identical inferred V gene, J gene, and CDR3 amino acid sequence. Percentage overlap between repertoires was calculated by dividing the number of shared unique clonotypes by the size of the smaller repertoire. Richness of each repertoire was evaluated using RTK rarefaction, the Chao1 estimator, and Recon v2.1 estimates of unobserved clonotypes. Generation probabilities for all TCRbeta clonotypes obtained by the gDNA method from several donors were computed using OLGA. Sourced from immuneACCESS, this table was stored by TCRdb with only in-frame sequences that have V and J called. A share of the clones is absent; for the studies checked, an unresolved V gene accounts for under half, and the remainder has no known explanation. V and J calls and clone size are those listed in that table; D and trimming were worked out from the DNA. The table for this sample lists a few million clones; 93% of them were counted only once. The ten largest clones take up about 1.7% of the sample.

The sequence came from a young man in good health. Some clones in this sample may be carry-over from other donors' samples. The sequence is built from TRBV18 and TRBJ2-7; 7 nucleotides in the junction match TRBD2. Specimen: naive CD8+ T cells from PBMCs. The cell subset or site label, read with the paper, signifies: CD45RA+CCR7+. The DNA sequence is as follows: TGTGCCAGCTCACCCCGGTTCTCGGCGGGAGTCTACGAGCAGTACTTC. This sequence encodes CASSPRFSAGVYEQYF. The CDR3, completed at both ends by the reference TRBV18 and TRBJ2-7 genes, gives the full variable domain NAGVMQNPRHLVRRRGQEARLRCSPMKGHSHVYWYRQLPEEGLKFMVYLQKENIIDESGMPKERFSAEFPKEGPSILRIQQVVRGDSAAYFCASSPRFSAGVYEQYFGPGTRLTVT.